What follows describes a single T cell receptor beta chain. This sample was taken from a study of cytomegalovirus exposure and HLA in healthy donors. Study-wide background: Out of roughly 170 million T cells, an earlier analysis found around 120 million unique TCR beta sequences in total.

Germline values: CDR1 SGHDT, CDR2 YYEEEE. V was cut by 4 bases and J by 7 bases, with 19 bases left in between. The CDR3 covers 15 residues. Use of 60 Vbeta and 13 Jbeta primers characterized the PCR. Produced via immunoSEQ multiplex PCR; TCRdb's table is partial and in-frame only. Of about 130,000 clones in the sample, nearly 85% were seen once. Sequencing input: PBMCs. The J gene is TRBJ2-3, the V gene TRBV5-6; D is uncertain. This receptor was identified in a boy between 10 and 17 years old in good health and CMV-seronegative. CDR3 residues: CASSTGGRPPHTQYF. CDR3 DNA sequence: TGTGCCAGCAGCACCGGTGGGCGTCCACCACATACGCAGTATTTT.